This TCR beta chain originates from a study of blood T cell repertoires in COVID-19. Overall study context: Collection of acute and convalescent COVID-19 samples took place in the United States, Italy and Spain. Sources were T cells, B-cell-depleted T cells, or PBMCs; the material itself was cDNA or gDNA.

Enrolled through a virtual design, the participants were between about 18 and 100 years of age and came from 24 US areas. V dropped 0 bases and J dropped 2 bases, with 12 bases sitting between them. The length of the CDR3 is 16 residues. Germline lookup yields CDR1 SGHDT and CDR2 YYEEEE. Authors' processing steps: The authors estimated nucleated cell counts from reference gene primer amplification. TCRdb's table, derived via immunoSEQ multiplex PCR, lists solely in-frame clones and lacks some. That table supplies the V and J calls and clone size; D and trimming were determined from the DNA. Found here are approximately 270,000 clones, 80% to 90% of them singletons; the top ten hold around 4.5%.

Material: PBMCs or T cells enriched from blood (not recorded which). The TCR was taken from a woman aged 25 to 39 who had recovered from COVID-19. The chain recombines TRBV5-6 with TRBJ2-1; D not resolved. The CDR3 nucleotides are TGTGCCAGCAGCTTGGCCTTGGGCTCAACCTACAATGAGCAGTTCTTC. It codes for CASSLALGSTYNEQFF.